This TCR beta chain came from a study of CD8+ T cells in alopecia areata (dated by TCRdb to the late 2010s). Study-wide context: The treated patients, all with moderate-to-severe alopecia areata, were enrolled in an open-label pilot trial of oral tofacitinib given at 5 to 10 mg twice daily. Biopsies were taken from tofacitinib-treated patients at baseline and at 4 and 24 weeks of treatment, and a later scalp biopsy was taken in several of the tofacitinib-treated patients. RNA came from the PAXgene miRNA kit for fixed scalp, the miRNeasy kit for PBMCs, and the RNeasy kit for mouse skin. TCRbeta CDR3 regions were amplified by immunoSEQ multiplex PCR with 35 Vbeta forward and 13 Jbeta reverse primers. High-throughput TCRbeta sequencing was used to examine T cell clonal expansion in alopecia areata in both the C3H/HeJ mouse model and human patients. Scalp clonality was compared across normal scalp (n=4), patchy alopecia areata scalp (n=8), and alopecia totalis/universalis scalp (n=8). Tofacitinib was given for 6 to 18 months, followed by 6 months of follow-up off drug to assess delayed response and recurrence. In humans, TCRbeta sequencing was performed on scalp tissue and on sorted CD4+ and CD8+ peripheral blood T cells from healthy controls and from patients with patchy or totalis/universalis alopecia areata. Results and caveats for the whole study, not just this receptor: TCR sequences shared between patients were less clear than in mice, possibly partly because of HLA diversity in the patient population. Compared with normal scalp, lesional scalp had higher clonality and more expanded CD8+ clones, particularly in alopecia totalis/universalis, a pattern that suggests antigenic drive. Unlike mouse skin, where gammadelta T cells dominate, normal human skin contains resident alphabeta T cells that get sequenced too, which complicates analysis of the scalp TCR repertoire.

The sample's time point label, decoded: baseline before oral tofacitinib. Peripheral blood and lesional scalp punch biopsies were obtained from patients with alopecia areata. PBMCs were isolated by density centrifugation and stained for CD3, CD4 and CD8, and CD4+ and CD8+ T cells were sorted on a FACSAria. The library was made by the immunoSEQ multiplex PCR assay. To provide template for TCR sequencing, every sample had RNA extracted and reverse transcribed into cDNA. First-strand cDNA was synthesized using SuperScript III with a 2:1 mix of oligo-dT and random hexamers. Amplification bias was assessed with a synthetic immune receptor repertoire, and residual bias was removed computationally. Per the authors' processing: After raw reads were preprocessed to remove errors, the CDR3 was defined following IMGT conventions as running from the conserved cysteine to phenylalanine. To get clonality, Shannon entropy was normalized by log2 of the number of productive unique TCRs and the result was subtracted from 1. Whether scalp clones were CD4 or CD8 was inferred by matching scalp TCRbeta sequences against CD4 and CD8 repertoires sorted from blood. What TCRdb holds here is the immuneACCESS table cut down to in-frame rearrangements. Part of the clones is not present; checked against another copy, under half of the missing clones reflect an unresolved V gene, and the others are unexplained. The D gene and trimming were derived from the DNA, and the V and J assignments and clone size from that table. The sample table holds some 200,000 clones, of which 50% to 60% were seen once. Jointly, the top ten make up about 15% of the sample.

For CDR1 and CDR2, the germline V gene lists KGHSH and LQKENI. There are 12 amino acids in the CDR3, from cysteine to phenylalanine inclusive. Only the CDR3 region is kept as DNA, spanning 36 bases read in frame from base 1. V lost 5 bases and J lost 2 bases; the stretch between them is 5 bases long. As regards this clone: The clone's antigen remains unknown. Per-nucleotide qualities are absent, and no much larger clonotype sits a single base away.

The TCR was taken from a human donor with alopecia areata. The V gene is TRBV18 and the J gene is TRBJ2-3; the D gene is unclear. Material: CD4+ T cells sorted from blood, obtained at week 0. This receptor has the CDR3 CASSRPTDTQYF. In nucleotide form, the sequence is TGTGCCAGCTCAAGGCCCACAGATACGCAGTATTTT.